Below, 26 T cell receptor beta chains from the same sample are listed, as sequenced in a study of T cells in localized non-small cell lung cancer. Repertoires were generated with immunoSEQ multiplex PCR, while TCRdb's copy carries only in-frame clones and drops some. The table lists 23,000 or so clones, about nine tenths of them singletons. The starting material was peripheral blood, obtained before any cancer treatment. The receptors stem from a man aged 40 to 70 with stage I squamous cell lung carcinoma.

The CDR3 DNA reads as TGCAGCGTTTCCGGGACAGGGGCCAGGGGCTATGGCTACACCTTC. This gives the protein CSVSGTGARGYGYTF. This rearrangement joins TRBV29-1 to TRBJ1-2, with 10 bases that match TRBD1. CDR1 is SQVTM, CDR2 ANQGSEA, per germline. The CDR3 contains 15 residues. Trimming at V came to 5 bases and at J to 4 bases, leaving 10 bases not matched to a gene. The entire variable domain, with the rest obtained from reference TRBV29-1 and TRBJ1-2, is as follows: SAVISQKPSRDICQRGTSLTIQCQVDSQVTMMFWYRQQPGQSLTLIATANQGSEATYESGFVIDKFPISRPNLTFSTLTVSNMSPEDSSIYLCSVSGTGARGYGYTFGSGTRLTVV.

The chain's CDR3 is CASSLEGGWNEQYF. CDR3 nucleotide sequence: TGTGCCAGCAGCTTAGAGGGGGGGTGGAACGAGCAGTACTTC. V and J are TRBV5-4 and TRBJ2-7; perhaps TRBD2 as D (7 bases). Per the germline V gene, CDR1 is SGHNT and CDR2 is YYREEE (reference sequence). CDR3 length equals 14 residues. Trimming stripped 2 bases from V and 5 bases from J, with 14 bases between.

V usage is TRBV5-5 and J usage is TRBJ2-3; D ambiguous. The CDR3 has 13 amino acids. Germline-derived CDR1 and CDR2 are SGHKS and YYEKEE (reference sequence). V lost 6 bases to trimming and J lost 8 bases, with 16 bases between them. DNA for the CDR3: TGTGCCAGCACCCGCGCTATACGCGGTACGCAGTATTTT. Translating it yields CASTRAIRGTQYF.

The chain combines TRBV19 with TRBJ2-3; 9 nucleotides agree with TRBD1. The CDR3 contains 18 residues. Germline V lookup: CDR1 LNHDA, CDR2 SQIVND (reference sequence). The V segment lost 10 bases and the J segment 2 bases; nucleotides outside the gene matches: 19. Here the CDR3 reads CATRRDRAYGQNTDTQYF. CDR3 coding DNA: TGTGCCACTAGACGGGACAGGGCCTACGGTCAAAACACAGATACGCAGTATTTT.

The V and J genes are TRBV6-6 and TRBJ1-5, with D possibly being TRBD1 (5 bases). V was clipped by 7 bases and J by 9 bases, with 13 bases between them. CDR1 and CDR2 (germline): MNHNY, SVGAGI (reference sequence). The CDR3 runs 12 residues. For the CDR3, the DNA is TGTGCCAGCAAGTACGGGACGGCGCCCCAGCATTTT. Residues: CASKYGTAPQHF.

The rearrangement links TRBV9 to TRBJ1-3; perhaps TRBD1 as D (6 bases). V was cut by 0 bases and J by 7 bases, with 8 bases left in between. The CDR3 length is 13 residues. Per the germline V gene, CDR1 is SGDLS and CDR2 is YYNGEE. CDR3 in amino acids: CASSVDRENTIYF. The CDR3 bases are TGTGCCAGCAGCGTAGACAGGGAGAACACCATATATTTT.

This chain joins TRBV10-3 and TRBJ2-1; maybe TRBD2 (6 bases). Germline assignment: CDR1 ENHRY and CDR2 SYGVKD. V dropped 11 bases and J dropped 0 bases, with 17 bases sitting between them. The CDR3 is 15 amino acids. The CDR3 DNA reads TGTGCCTCCTCGGGAGTCTTTAGCTCCTACAATGAGCAGTTCTTC. It encodes CASSGVFSSYNEQFF.

As DNA, the CDR3 is TGTGCCAGCAGTTTTGGTTCTCGGGACAGGGCCTACGAGCAGTACTTC. Translating it yields CASSFGSRDRAYEQYF. The rearrangement joins TRBV28 to TRBJ2-7, with 9 bases that match TRBD1. Germline loops: CDR1 MDHEN, CDR2 SYDVKM. This CDR3 contains 16 residues. Trimming removed 3 bases from V and 2 bases from J; junction bases left unmatched: 8.

J is TRBJ1-2 and V is TRBV6-5; D not resolved. The germline V and J ends were trimmed by 5 bases and 2 bases, with 12 bases remaining between them. The CDR3 covers 14 residues. Germline lookup yields CDR1 MNHEY and CDR2 SVGAGI. CDR3 residues: CASSPPEFNYGYTF. The CDR3 DNA is TGTGCCAGCAGTCCTCCCGAGTTCAACTATGGCTACACCTTC.

V gene TRBV27 combines with J gene TRBJ1-5; D not resolved. Per germline, CDR1 MNHEY and CDR2 SMNVEV (reference sequence). Trimming stripped 2 bases from V and 5 bases from J, with 10 bases between. The CDR3 totals 14 residues. The CDR3 reads CASSLLGFDQPQHF. Here the CDR3 DNA reads TGTGCCAGCAGTTTACTAGGATTTGATCAGCCCCAGCATTTT.

The chain joins TRBV9 to TRBJ1-5; TRBD1 is a possible D gene (5 bases). The V gene lost 4 bases and the J gene lost 0 bases, with 11 bases spanning the gap. This CDR3 spans 15 amino acids. Per the germline V gene, CDR1 is SGDLS and CDR2 is YYNGEE. Written as DNA, the CDR3 is TGTGCCAGCAGCCCGACGGGGGTTAGCAATCAGCCCCAGCATTTT. It encodes CASSPTGVSNQPQHF.

The CDR3 region is CASSQDRTGTGRGEQFF. Written as DNA, the CDR3 is TGCGCCAGCAGCCAAGATAGGACCGGGACAGGGAGGGGTGAGCAGTTCTTC. The chain recombines TRBV4-1 with TRBJ2-1, with 9 bases that match TRBD1. Trimming at V came to 0 bases and at J to 9 bases, leaving 12 bases not matched to a gene. This CDR3 is 17 amino acids long. The germline CDR1 and CDR2 sequences are MGHRA and YSYEKL.

This chain connects TRBV5-1 to TRBJ2-2; 9 bases are a match to TRBD1. This CDR3 region has 17 residues. Trimming at V came to 4 bases and at J to 5 bases, leaving 12 bases not matched to a gene. Germline values: CDR1 SGHRS, CDR2 YFSETQ. CDR3 nucleotide sequence: TGCGCCAGCAGCAGCGGCTCATTGGGACAGGGAACCGGGGAGCTGTTTTTT. Its translation is CASSSGSLGQGTGELFF. The variable domain in full, completed from reference TRBV5-1 and TRBJ2-2, reads KAGVTQTPRYLIKTRGQQVTLSCSPISGHRSVSWYQQTPGQGLQFLFEYFSETQRNKGNFPGRFSGRQFSNSRSEMNVSTLELGDSALYLCASSSGSLGQGTGELFFGEGSRLTVL.

This chain links TRBV18 with TRBJ2-2; tentative D call: TRBD1 (5 bases). V dropped 3 bases and J dropped 2 bases, with 13 bases sitting between them. Germline V CDR1 and CDR2: KGHSH, LQKENI. The length of the CDR3 is 16 residues. The chain's CDR3 is CASSPIGQGNTGELFF. The DNA of the CDR3 is TGTGCCAGCTCACCTATAGGCCAGGGAAACACCGGGGAGCTGTTTTTT.

The chain joins TRBV4-2 to TRBJ1-1, with a weak D call TRBD1 (6 bases). Trimming removed 3 bases at V and 0 bases at J, with 11 bases between. In germline, CDR1 is LGHNA, CDR2 YNFKEQ. This CDR3 comprises 15 residues. CDR3 protein: CASSQPGQLNTEAFF. The CDR3 DNA reads as TGTGCCAGCAGCCAGCCGGGACAATTGAACACTGAAGCTTTCTTT.

The chain links TRBV11-2 to TRBJ2-2, with 9 nucleotides matching TRBD2. The CDR3 consists of 16 residues. Germline V gives CDR1 SGHAT, CDR2 FQNNGV. Trimming removed 3 bases from V and 2 bases from J; junction bases left unmatched: 4. The CDR3 DNA reads as TGTGCCAGCAGCTTCTTAGCGGGGGCCAACACCGGGGAGCTGTTTTTT. Protein: CASSFLAGANTGELFF.

J is TRBJ2-2 and V is TRBV7-2; D gene unclear. The CDR3 runs 15 residues. CDR1 and CDR2 (germline): SGHTA, FQGNSA. Deletions cut 2 bases from V and 4 bases from J, with 11 bases between. This chain's CDR3 is CASSLKTLRTGELFF. The DNA for the CDR3 is TGTGCCAGCAGCTTAAAGACCCTACGCACCGGGGAGCTGTTTTTT. The whole variable domain, remainder taken from reference TRBV7-2 and TRBJ2-2, is GAGVSQSPSNKVTEKGKDVELRCDPISGHTALYWYRQSLGQGLEFLIYFQGNSAPDKSGLPSDRFSAERTGGSVSTLTIQRTQQEDSAVYLCASSLKTLRTGELFFGEGSRLTVL.

The chain uses TRBV7-6 and TRBJ1-6, with D possibly matching TRBD1 (5 bases). Germline V gene data show CDR1 as SGHVS and CDR2 as FNYEAQ. This CDR3 is 16 amino acids long. V shed 5 bases and J shed 4 bases, with 15 bases lying between them. CDR3 nucleotide sequence: TGTGCCAGCAGCGCCGGGACCGACCCTTATAATTCACCCCTCCACTTT. The encoded protein is CASSAGTDPYNSPLHF.

The V and J genes are TRBV6-6 and TRBJ2-7; TRBD1 aligns across 9 bases. The CDR3 has 15 residues. Trimming at V came to 5 bases and at J to 1 base, leaving 6 bases not matched to a gene. Germline CDR1 and CDR2: MNHNY and SVGAGI (reference sequence). The CDR3 DNA follows: TGTGCCAGCAGTCCCACCGGGACAGGGTCCTACGAGCAGTACTTC. Translated: CASSPTGTGSYEQYF.

The chain couples TRBV5-1 to TRBJ2-2; 8 nucleotides match TRBD1. Germline V gene sequence: CDR1 SGHRS, CDR2 YFSETQ. The V and J ends lost 3 bases and 3 bases, in that order; junction bases with no gene match: 4. The CDR3 length is 15 residues. The CDR3 DNA reads as TGCGCCAGCAGCTCCAGGGGGCCGGACACCGGGGAGCTGTTTTTT. Translation: CASSSRGPDTGELFF.

The rearrangement uses TRBV28 and TRBJ2-2; D is perhaps TRBD2 (7 bases). The CDR3 consists of 15 residues. Germline V gene data show CDR1 as MDHEN and CDR2 as SYDVKM. The ends were cut back, 8 bases at V and 5 bases at J, with 18 bases in the middle. The CDR3 protein is CASRRGRGRTGELFF. Written as DNA, the CDR3 is TGTGCCAGCCGTAGGGGGAGGGGAAGGACCGGGGAGCTGTTTTTT. Drawing the rest from reference TRBV28 and TRBJ2-2, the complete variable domain is DVKVTQSSRYLVKRTGEKVFLECVQDMDHENMFWYRQDPGLGLRLIYFSYDVKMKEKGDIPEGYSVSREKKERFSLILESASTNQTSMYLCASRRGRGRTGELFFGEGSRLTVL.

A single count supports this clone. The rearrangement uses TRBV2 and TRBJ2-3; D is possibly TRBD2 (5 bases). Per germline, CDR1 SNHLY and CDR2 FYNNEI. This CDR3 has 12 amino acids. V was cut by 3 bases and J by 5 bases, with 6 bases left in between. Here the CDR3 reads CASSDEGDTQYF. The CDR3 region has the DNA TGTGCCAGCAGTGATGAGGGAGATACGCAGTATTTT.

The rearrangement links TRBV4-2 to TRBJ2-1; D possibly corresponds to TRBD2 (6 bases). Germline lookup yields CDR1 LGHNA and CDR2 YNFKEQ. Trimming cost V 3 bases and J 0 bases, with 12 bases left between them. The CDR3 sequence is 16 residues long. The CDR3 DNA is TGTGCCAGCAGCCAGAGGGCGCGGGGCTCCTACAATGAGCAGTTCTTC. This sequence encodes CASSQRARGSYNEQFF.

This rearrangement joins TRBV9 to TRBJ2-3; TRBD2 agrees at 9 bases. CDR3 length: 15 residues. With V trimmed by 4 bases and J by 2 bases, 5 bases remained unmatched. The germline CDR1 and CDR2 sequences are SGDLS and YYNGEE. The CDR3 DNA is TGTGCCAGCAGCCGAAGCGGGGGGACCACAGATACGCAGTATTTT. Translating it yields CASSRSGGTTDTQYF. The complete variable domain, with remaining parts taken from reference TRBV9 and TRBJ2-3, reads DSGVTQTPKHLITATGQRVTLRCSPRSGDLSVYWYQQSLDQGLQFLIQYYNGEERAKGNILERFSAQQFPDLHSELNLSSLELGDSALYFCASSRSGGTTDTQYFGPGTRLTVL.

The chain links TRBV15 to TRBJ2-5, with no clear D. CDR1 LNHNV and CDR2 YYDKDF come from the germline V gene (reference sequence). The CDR3 extends over 12 amino acids. Trimming cost V 4 bases and J 7 bases, with 10 bases left between them. CDR3 amino acids: CATSTLHGTQYF. CDR3 DNA: TGTGCCACCAGCACCCTCCACGGGACCCAGTACTTC.

The chain has TRBV19 and TRBJ1-5, with D perhaps TRBD1 (5 bases). Germline CDR1 is LNHDA and CDR2 is SQIVND (reference sequence). V was cut by 7 bases and J by 8 bases, with 12 bases left in between. CDR3 size: 12 residues. DNA for the CDR3: TGTGCCAGTACTGCCAGGGAGGAGCCCCAGCATTTT. This codes for CASTAREEPQHF.